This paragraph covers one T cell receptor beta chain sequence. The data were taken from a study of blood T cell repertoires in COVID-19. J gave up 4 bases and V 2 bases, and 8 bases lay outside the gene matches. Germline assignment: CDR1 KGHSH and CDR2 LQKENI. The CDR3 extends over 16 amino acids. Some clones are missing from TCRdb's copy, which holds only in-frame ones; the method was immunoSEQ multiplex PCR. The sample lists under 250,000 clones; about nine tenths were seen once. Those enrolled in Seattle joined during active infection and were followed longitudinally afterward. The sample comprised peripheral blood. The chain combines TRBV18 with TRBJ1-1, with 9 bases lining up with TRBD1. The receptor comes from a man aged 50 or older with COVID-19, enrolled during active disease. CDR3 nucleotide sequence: TGTGCCAGCTCACCAGAATATCTACAGGGGGCCACTGAAGCTTTCTTT. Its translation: CASSPEYLQGATEAFF.